Below, 8 T cell receptor beta chains from the same sample are listed, as sequenced in a study of blood T cell repertoires in COVID-19. Data came from immunoSEQ multiplex PCR; TCRdb stores just in-frame clones and leaves some out. The table has roughly 180,000 clones, about 84% seen once. The sequenced sample was peripheral blood. These receptors were taken from a woman younger than 45 with acute or convalescent COVID-19.

This chain uses TRBV30 with TRBJ1-5, with a tentative D call TRBD1 (6 bases). Per the germline V gene, CDR1 is GTSNPN and CDR2 is SVGIG (reference sequence). With 5 bases removed from V and 3 bases from J, the gap between germline ends came to 8 bases. CDR3 length: 12 residues. CDR3 amino acids: CAWQGYNQPQHF. CDR3 nucleotides: TGTGCCTGGCAGGGGTACAATCAGCCCCAGCATTTT.

The rearrangement links TRBV5-4 to TRBJ2-2, with 9 bases lining up with TRBD1. Germline CDR1 SGHNT, CDR2 YYREEE (reference sequence). Trimming took 0 bases from V and 6 from J; bases not matched to a gene: 6. CDR3 length equals 16 residues. The CDR3 region is CASSLATDRGAGELFF. CDR3 coding DNA: TGTGCCAGCAGCTTGGCCACGGACAGGGGAGCCGGGGAGCTGTTTTTT.

The chain recombines TRBV10-3 with TRBJ2-7; 9 nucleotides match TRBD2. J lost 5 bases, V lost 2 bases, and 7 bases had no gene match. Germline loops: CDR1 ENHRY, CDR2 SYGVKD. This CDR3 comprises 15 residues. The CDR3 loop is CAISEGGTSRNEQYF. For the CDR3, the DNA is TGTGCCATCAGTGAGGGGGGGACTAGCAGAAACGAGCAGTACTTC.

This clone was detected only a few times. This chain links TRBV18 with TRBJ1-4; tentative D call: TRBD1 (5 bases). Germline lookup yields CDR1 KGHSH and CDR2 LQKENI. V was trimmed by 3 bases and J by 4 bases, leaving 12 bases between them. There are 15 residues in the CDR3. CDR3 sequence reads: CASSPNSGDNEKLFF. In nucleotides, the CDR3 is TGTGCCAGCTCACCCAATTCGGGGGATAATGAAAAACTGTTTTTT.

V gene TRBV10-3 combines with J gene TRBJ2-1, with 9 bases aligning to TRBD1. The length of the CDR3 is 14 residues. The junction had 5 bases not matched to a gene; V was cut back by 8 bases and J by 3 bases. Germline CDR1 ENHRY, CDR2 SYGVKD. The CDR3 reads CAIRRDRDYNEQFF. In DNA, the CDR3 is TGTGCCATCCGCCGGGACAGGGACTACAATGAGCAGTTCTTC.

The chain joins TRBV5-1 to TRBJ1-4, with 8 bases that match TRBD1. Per germline, CDR1 SGHRS and CDR2 YFSETQ. The CDR3 runs 15 residues. V trimming: 5 bases; J trimming: 8 bases; junction bases outside the gene matches: 11. CDR3 loop: CASRDGQGAGEKLFF. The CDR3 nucleotides read TGCGCCAGCAGGGACGGACAGGGAGCCGGCGAAAAACTGTTTTTT.

The rearrangement uses TRBV6-5 and TRBJ2-1, with a possible D match to TRBD1 (6 bases). The CDR3 loop spans 14 amino acids. Trimming took 6 bases from V and 7 from J, leaving 16 bases between them. Per the germline V gene, CDR1 is MNHEY and CDR2 is SVGAGI. CDR3 in DNA: TGTGCCAGCAGAGTCCGACAGGCCTCAAATGAGCAGTTCTTC. Protein product: CASRVRQASNEQFF.

V and J are TRBV6-5 and TRBJ1-4; D call uncertain. Germline CDR1 reads MNHEY; CDR2 reads SVGAGI. Trimming pared 4 bases from V and 8 bases from J, leaving 11 bases between. The CDR3 runs 13 residues. This chain's CDR3 is CASSFKPGEKLFF. The CDR3 DNA sequence: TGTGCCAGCAGTTTCAAGCCGGGGGAAAAACTGTTTTTT.